This T cell receptor beta chain emerged from a study of T-cell reconstitution after alpha-beta-depleted transplantation in children. To note about this clonotype: One junction end disagrees with the germline gene, perhaps due to a read error.

This CDR3 has 15 amino acids. Germline CDR1 is LGHNA and CDR2 is YNFKEQ. As it was prepared, the TCRbeta library received unique molecular identifiers. In TCRdb, the PCR reads were re-called with MiXCR into one record per CDR3 protein. The sample consists of hundreds of thousands of distinct CDR3 sequences, roughly 24% of them appearing once. This sequence joins TRBV4-2 and TRBJ1-5; 9 nucleotides align to TRBD1. The receptor was isolated from a girl aged 2-10 years with Fanconi anemia, due to receive a stem cell transplant. The input for sequencing was PBMCs, taken before TCRalphabeta/CD19-depleted stem cell transplant. This CDR3 is CACSRGDREGQPQHF. The CDR3 DNA sequence: TGTGCCTGCAGCCGAGGGGACAGGGAGGGTCAGCCCCAGCATTTT.